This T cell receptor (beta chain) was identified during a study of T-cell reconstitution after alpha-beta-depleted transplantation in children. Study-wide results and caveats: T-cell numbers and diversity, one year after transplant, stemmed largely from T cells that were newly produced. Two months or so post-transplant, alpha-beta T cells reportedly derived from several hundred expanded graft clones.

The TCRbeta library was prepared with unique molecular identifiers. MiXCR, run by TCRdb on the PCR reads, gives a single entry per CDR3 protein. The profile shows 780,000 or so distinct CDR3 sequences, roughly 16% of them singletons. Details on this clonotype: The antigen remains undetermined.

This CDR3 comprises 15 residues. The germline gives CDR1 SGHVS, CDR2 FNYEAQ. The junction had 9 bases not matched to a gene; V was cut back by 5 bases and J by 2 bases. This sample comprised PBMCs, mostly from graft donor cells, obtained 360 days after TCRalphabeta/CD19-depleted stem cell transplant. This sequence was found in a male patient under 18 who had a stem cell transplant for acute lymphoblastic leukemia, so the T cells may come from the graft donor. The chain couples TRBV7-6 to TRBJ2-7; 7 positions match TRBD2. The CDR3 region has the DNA TGTGCCAGCAGCCCGGCAACTAGCGCAGCCTACGAGCAGTACTTC. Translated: CASSPATSAAYEQYF.